This is a list of T cell receptor beta chains from one sample in a study of cytomegalovirus exposure and HLA in healthy donors. Using immunoSEQ multiplex PCR, the repertoire was profiled, and TCRdb retains in-frame clones only, with some absent. The table lists 130,000 or so clones, 85% of them singletons, with roughly 2% in the top ten. Input material: PBMCs. The receptors were sampled from a woman younger than 45 in good health and CMV-seronegative. Both conserved end residues are part of each CDR3. A D gene is named only where the DNA matches it firmly. The size field is filled for only some rows; it gives once, few, many or a size class.

clone size	D gene	J gene	CDR3 length	V gene	CDR3 protein	CDR3 DNA
.	TRBD1	TRBJ1-2	14	TRBV5-5	CASRSGGQLYGYTF	TGTGCCAGCAGGTCAGGGGGTCAACTATATGGCTACACCTTC
.	.	TRBJ1-2	13	TRBV11-1	CASSLLTDHGYTF	TGTGCCAGCAGCTTATTGACAGATCATGGCTACACCTTC
.	TRBD2	TRBJ2-3	17	TRBV18	CASSPALGGGKADTQYF	TGTGCCAGCTCACCGGCCCTTGGCGGGGGTAAAGCAGATACGCAGTATTTT
.	.	TRBJ2-5	13	TRBV6-1	CASRDWLQETQYF	TGTGCCAGCAGGGACTGGCTCCAGGAGACCCAGTACTTC
.	.	TRBJ2-7	14	TRBV4-1	CASSQERGYHEQYF	TGCGCCAGCAGCCAAGAGCGGGGCTACCACGAGCAGTACTTC
.	TRBD2	TRBJ2-1	16	TRBV27	CASSLGLAGGRYEQFF	TGTGCCAGCAGTTTAGGGCTAGCGGGGGGGCGGTATGAGCAGTTCTTC
.	TRBD2	TRBJ2-7	16	TRBV19	CASSISTSGFFYEQYF	TGTGCCAGTAGTATTTCCACTAGCGGATTTTTTTACGAGCAGTACTTC
.	TRBD1	TRBJ1-4	15	TRBV7-9	CASSRSLGGDEKLFF	TGTGCCAGCAGCCGGAGCTTAGGGGGCGATGAAAAACTGTTTTTT
.	.	TRBJ2-1	13	TRBV9	CASSARDYNEQFF	TGTGCCAGCAGCGCCCGAGATTACAATGAGCAGTTCTTC
.	TRBD1	TRBJ1-2	13	TRBV14	CASSQVRDRPLAF	TGTGCCAGCAGCCAAGTCCGGGACAGGCCCCTAGCCTTC
.	.	TRBJ1-6	15	TRBV11-3	CASSSHGGSGSPLHF	TGTGCCAGCAGCTCTCATGGGGGCTCGGGGTCACCCCTCCACTTT
.	TRBD1	TRBJ2-7	17	TRBV11-3	CASSLTGGTFTTYEQYF	TGTGCCAGCAGCTTGACAGGGGGGACCTTTACCACCTACGAGCAGTACTTC
few	.	TRBJ2-1	14	TRBV11-2	CASSLDLGGNEQFF	TGTGCCAGCAGCTTAGATTTGGGAGGTAATGAGCAGTTCTTC
once	TRBD1	TRBJ2-5	15	TRBV2	CASMETGVRQETQYF	TGTGCCAGCATGGAGACAGGGGTACGCCAAGAGACCCAGTACTTC
.	.	TRBJ1-3	13	TRBV6-5	CASRTDTGNTIYF	TGTGCCAGCAGAACAGACACTGGAAACACCATATATTTT
once	.	TRBJ2-7	14	TRBV7-2	CASSLARPAYEQYF	TGTGCCAGCAGCTTAGCCAGGCCCGCCTACGAGCAGTACTTC
.	.	TRBJ2-5	14	TRBV13	CASSLDGGRETQYF	TGTGCCAGCAGTCTAGACGGGGGGCGAGAGACCCAGTACTTC
.	TRBD1	TRBJ2-2	15	TRBV6-5	CASRTGGVNTGELFF	TGTGCCAGCAGGACAGGGGGAGTAAACACCGGGGAGCTGTTTTTT
.	.	TRBJ2-1	12	TRBV11-3	CASSLKADRQFF	TGTGCCAGCAGCTTAAAGGCGGACAGGCAGTTCTTC
.	.	TRBJ1-2	17	TRBV7-9	CASSPVRVLFGAGGYTF	TGTGCCAGCAGCCCTGTCCGAGTTCTCTTTGGAGCGGGCGGCTACACCTTC
.	.	TRBJ1-2	14	TRBV4-3	CASSRDSTNYGYTF	TGCGCCAGCAGCCGGGACTCGACTAACTATGGCTACACCTTC
.	.	TRBJ2-2	16	TRBV18	CASSPPGGLNTGELFF	TGTGCCAGCTCACCACCTGGAGGATTGAACACCGGGGAGCTGTTTTTT
.	TRBD1	TRBJ1-2	22	TRBV10-3	CAISEPPRTGTGRLAQDYGYTF	TGTGCCATCAGTGAGCCACCCAGAACAGGGACAGGGAGGCTGGCCCAGGACTATGGCTACACCTTC
once	TRBD1	TRBJ2-1	14	TRBV9	CASSVIQGVNEQFF	TGTGCCAGCAGCGTAATCCAGGGGGTTAATGAGCAGTTCTTC
.	.	TRBJ1-4	11	TRBV28	CASSLEAKLFF	TGTGCCAGCAGCTTGGAGGCAAAACTGTTTTTT
.	.	TRBJ2-2	15	TRBV5-1	CASRGQLANTGELFF	TGCGCCAGCAGGGGGCAGCTCGCGAACACCGGGGAGCTGTTTTTT
.	TRBD2	TRBJ2-1	14	TRBV7-2	CASSPGLAGVEQFF	TGTGCCAGCAGCCCCGGACTAGCGGGGGTTGAGCAGTTCTTC
.	.	TRBJ2-2	15	TRBV1	CTSSPRDYNTGELFF	TGCACCAGCAGCCCCCGGGACTACAACACCGGGGAGCTGTTTTTT
.	.	TRBJ2-7	14	TRBV11-2	CASSSPMGRYEQYF	TGTGCCAGCAGCTCCCCGATGGGGAGGTACGAGCAGTACTTC
few	TRBD2	TRBJ2-5	14	TRBV5-4	CASSQGLAEETQYF	TGTGCCAGCAGCCAGGGACTAGCGGAAGAGACCCAGTACTTC
.	TRBD1	TRBJ1-2	17	TRBV15	CATSRADRGRPNYGYTF	TGTGCCACCAGCAGAGCAGACAGGGGGAGACCTAACTATGGCTACACCTTC
.	TRBD1	TRBJ1-1	12	TRBV30	CAWGTGGREAFF	TGTGCCTGGGGGACAGGGGGCCGAGAAGCTTTCTTT
.	TRBD2	TRBJ2-3	15	TRBV10-3	CAISSAGGLYDTQYF	TGTGCCATCAGTTCAGCGGGGGGTCTGTACGATACGCAGTATTTT
.	.	TRBJ1-5	12	TRBV7-9	CASSLDGGAQHF	TGTGCCAGCAGCTTAGACGGGGGGGCCCAGCATTTT
.	.	TRBJ1-2	13	TRBV6-6	CASSGRGGFGYTF	TGTGCCAGCTCGGGACGGGGGGGATTTGGCTACACCTTC
few	TRBD1	TRBJ1-1	16	TRBV2	CASEGQGGLWNTEAFF	TGTGCCAGCGAGGGACAGGGTGGTTTGTGGAACACTGAAGCTTTCTTT
.	TRBD2	TRBJ2-5	17	TRBV4-3	CASSQDSGTSGGETQYF	TGCGCCAGCAGCCAAGATTCCGGGACTAGCGGGGGTGAGACCCAGTACTTC
.	TRBD1	TRBJ1-2	13	TRBV4-3	CASARTGSYGYTF	TGCGCCAGCGCCCGGACAGGATCCTATGGCTACACCTTC
.	.	TRBJ1-1	15	TRBV7-2	CASSPSGGVNTEAFF	TGTGCCAGCAGCCCTTCAGGCGGGGTGAACACTGAAGCTTTCTTT
.	.	TRBJ1-1	11	TRBV29-1	CSVVQRYEAFF	TGCAGCGTTGTGCAGAGGTACGAAGCTTTCTTT
.	.	TRBJ2-7	14	TRBV11-2	CASSSVRGKYEQYF	TGTGCCAGCAGCTCCGTTCGGGGGAAGTACGAGCAGTACTTC
.	.	TRBJ2-7	15	TRBV11-3	CASSFDTGSSYEQYF	TGTGCCAGCAGTTTTGACACAGGGAGCTCCTACGAGCAGTACTTC
.	TRBD2	TRBJ2-3	19	TRBV7-2	CASSLGSSGGRYSTDTQYF	TGTGCCAGCAGCTTAGGTTCAAGCGGGGGGAGATACAGCACAGATACGCAGTATTTT
.	.	TRBJ1-5	15	TRBV19	CASTSRRGSNQPQHF	TGTGCCAGCACGAGTCGGAGGGGTAGCAATCAGCCCCAGCATTTT
few	TRBD2	TRBJ2-7	16	TRBV5-1	CASSFGSGGAAYEQYF	TGCGCCAGCAGCTTTGGGAGCGGGGGGGCTGCCTACGAGCAGTACTTC
.	.	TRBJ1-6	18	TRBV19	CASRHSQAISSYNSPLHF	TGTGCCAGTAGACATTCACAGGCTATCAGCTCCTATAATTCACCCCTCCACTTT
.	TRBD1	TRBJ2-1	13	TRBV2	CASREQGLDEQFF	TGTGCCAGCAGGGAACAGGGGTTGGATGAGCAGTTCTTC
.	TRBD1	TRBJ1-2	18	TRBV19	CASSIGGGQGVFLYGYTF	TGTGCCAGTAGTATTGGCGGGGGACAGGGGGTTTTTCTCTATGGCTACACCTTC
.	TRBD1	TRBJ1-6	15	TRBV19	CASSMIGQGASPLHF	TGTGCCAGTAGTATGATCGGACAGGGGGCTTCACCCCTCCACTTT
.	.	TRBJ1-5	13	TRBV11-2	CASSLGGQAPQHF	TGTGCCAGCAGCTTGGGGGGGCAGGCGCCCCAGCATTTT
.	TRBD2	TRBJ2-1	17	TRBV2	CASRRTSGGDDHNEQFF	TGTGCCAGCAGGCGGACTAGCGGGGGGGATGACCACAATGAGCAGTTCTTC
.	.	TRBJ2-6	16	TRBV7-2	CASSTRFSSGANVLTF	TGTGCCAGCAGCACCAGGTTTAGCTCTGGGGCCAACGTCCTGACTTTC
.	.	TRBJ1-5	13	TRBV7-8	CASSSGGNQPQHF	TGTGCCAGCAGCAGCGGGGGGAATCAGCCCCAGCATTTT
.	.	TRBJ2-3	15	TRBV11-1	CASSFSWEHTDTQYF	TGTGCCAGCAGCTTCTCTTGGGAGCACACAGATACGCAGTATTTT
.	.	TRBJ1-2	13	TRBV6-5	CASHREMSYGYTF	TGTGCCAGCCACAGGGAGATGTCCTATGGCTACACCTTC
.	TRBD1	TRBJ1-2	14	TRBV5-1	CASSSGQGIDGYTF	TGCGCCAGCAGCTCGGGACAGGGTATCGATGGCTACACCTTC
.	.	TRBJ1-5	14	TRBV7-9	CASSPGTEGQPQHF	TGTGCCAGCAGCCCAGGGACTGAAGGTCAGCCCCAGCATTTT
.	.	TRBJ1-4	19	TRBV5-1	CASSRLPGYRGQPNEKLFF	TGCGCCAGCAGCAGACTTCCGGGATACAGAGGACAGCCTAATGAAAAACTGTTTTTT
.	.	TRBJ1-1	14	TRBV5-1	CASSSQGGGTEAFF	TGCGCCAGCAGCTCTCAGGGTGGTGGCACTGAAGCTTTCTTT